Listed below are T cell receptor beta chains from one sample, sequenced in a study of identical twins' blood T cells. TCRdb reprocessed the 5' RACE reads via MiXCR and lists one record per CDR3 protein. Of hundreds of thousands of distinct CDR3 sequences listed, 28% are singletons. The material sequenced was PBMCs. Every receptor here comes from a woman between 18 and 50 years old in good health. Each CDR3 is given with its conserved first and last residue. The D gene is left open where the match is weak. Not every row has a clone size; where given, it reads once, few, many or a size class.

>-|TRBV7-9|TRBJ1-2|-
TGTGCCAGCAGCCCCCGCCCATCGCCTAAAACAGCTTATGGCTACACCTTC
CASSPRPSPKTAYGYTF
>-|TRBV13|TRBJ1-1|-
TGTGCCAGCAGCTTTTCGGGTTCCCAAGAGGCCTTCTTT
CASSFSGSQEAFF
>-|TRBV19|TRBJ1-1|-
TGTGCCAGTAGTATAGATTATGGAGAAGAAGCTTTCTTT
CASSIDYGEEAFF
>TRBD1|TRBV11-3|TRBJ1-5|-
TGTGCCAGCAGCTCCCCGACAGGGGGCGAGAGCAATCAGCCCCAGCATTTT
CASSSPTGGESNQPQHF
>TRBD1|TRBV20-1|TRBJ2-3|-
TGCAGTGCTACCCTTAGGGGGCCAGATACGCAGTATTTT
CSATLRGPDTQYF
>TRBD1|TRBV5-6|TRBJ1-2|-
TGTGCCAGCAGCTTGATCGGGACAGGGACGGGCTATGGCTACACCTTC
CASSLIGTGTGYGYTF
>TRBD2|TRBV29-1|TRBJ2-1|-
TGCAGCGGATCTCGACTAGCGGGAGTAAATGAGCAGTTCTTC
CSGSRLAGVNEQFF
>-|TRBV20-1|TRBJ2-3|few
TGCAGTGCTAGAGTGTCGGGGCCAGATACGCAGTATTTT
CSARVSGPDTQYF
>-|TRBV6-6|TRBJ1-1|many
TGTGCCAGCAGTACAGGGTGGAATACACGGAACACTGAAGCTTTCTTT
CASSTGWNTRNTEAFF
>TRBD2|TRBV12-3/TRBV12-4|TRBJ2-1|-
TGTGCCAGCAGTCTGACTAGCGGGGCTCACAATGAGCAGTTCTTC
CASSLTSGAHNEQFF
>-|TRBV6-5|TRBJ1-4|few
TGTGCCAGCCGGGTCGGACACCGGGCCTCTGCAACTAATGAAAAACTGTTTTTT
CASRVGHRASATNEKLFF
>TRBD1|TRBV10-3|TRBJ2-7|-
TGTGCCATTAGGAAGGACAGGGAAGTTTACGAGCAGTACTTC
CAIRKDREVYEQYF
>-|TRBV6-5|TRBJ2-3|-
TGTGCCAGCAGCTCCACGAAGGGATTTCAGCCGTATTTT
CASSSTKGFQPYF
>-|TRBV11-2|TRBJ2-2|many
TGTGCCAGCACCACTATGGGGGAGCTGTTTTTT
CASTTMGELFF
>-|TRBV28|TRBJ2-7|-
TGTGCCAGCAGTAATAGGGAGCAGTACTTC
CASSNREQYF
>-|TRBV12-3/TRBV12-4|TRBJ2-1|few
TGTGCCAGCAGTTTAGTAAGAGCCAATGAGCAGTTCTTC
CASSLVRANEQFF
>-|TRBV29-1|TRBJ2-7|many
TGCAGCGTTGCCTACCCCGGGACGTTCTACGAGCAGTACTTC
CSVAYPGTFYEQYF
>TRBD2|TRBV20-1|TRBJ2-7|-
TGCAGTGCTAGCGCCCAGCGGGAGCTTATGAAGCAGTACTTC
CSASAQRELMKQYF
>-|TRBV3-1|TRBJ1-2|-
TGTGCCAGCAGCCAGAGGTATATCTATGGCTACACCTTC
CASSQRYIYGYTF
>TRBD1|TRBV6-5|TRBJ1-1|-
TGTGCCACCCGACAGGGGGCCATGAACACTGAAGCTTTCTTT
CATRQGAMNTEAFF
>-|TRBV5-1|TRBJ1-4|few
TGCGCCAGCAGATATGCGGGGAAGACGAATGAAAAACTGTTTTTT
CASRYAGKTNEKLFF
>-|TRBV6-1|TRBJ2-2|-
TGTGCCAGCACTGAGACGGGAAACACCGGGGAGCTGTTTTTT
CASTETGNTGELFF
>-|TRBV27|TRBJ1-6|few
TGTGCCAGCAGCCTAAACAGGGTCGGACCCTATAATTCACCCCTCCACTTT
CASSLNRVGPYNSPLHF
>-|TRBV20-1|TRBJ2-3|-
TGCAGTGCTAGCGGGCACCGAAGCACAGATACGCAGTATTTT
CSASGHRSTDTQYF
>-|TRBV2|TRBJ2-1|-
TGTGCCAGCAAGACTAGTGAAAGGCAGTTCTTC
CASKTSERQFF
>TRBD2|TRBV12-3/TRBV12-4|TRBJ2-3|-
TGTGCCACCCGAGCGGGGCTGTACACAGATACGCAGTATTTT
CATRAGLYTDTQYF
>-|TRBV12-3/TRBV12-4|TRBJ2-1|few
TGTGCCAGCAGACACGGGGGATACAATGAGCAGTTCTTC
CASRHGGYNEQFF
>-|TRBV5-1|TRBJ1-1|-
TGCGCCAGCAGGACTAACGTTGAGGGCGGTGAAGCTTTCTTT
CASRTNVEGGEAFF
>-|TRBV6-4|TRBJ2-1|-
TGTGCCAGCAGTGACTCGAGCGGAGACTACAATGAGCAGTTCTTC
CASSDSSGDYNEQFF